Listed here are 20 T cell receptor beta chains from one sample, sequenced in a study of T cell repertoires in cytomegalovirus infection (dated by TCRdb to the late 2010s). These receptors have no known antigen. The treatment or condition label, as the study defines it: in vitro stimulation with specific CMV peptide epitopes to enrich CMV-specific T cells. TCRdb names Illumina HiSeq 1500 as the instrument used. TCRdb reran the public reads through fastp at Q25 and MiXCR, keeping productive beta chains. Each CDR3 protein appears once, grouped with its most common genes and DNA. Across this sample there are about 500,000 distinct CDR3 sequences, with about 33% seen only once. The leading ten clones occupy roughly 17% of the sample. The material was cultured PBMCs, obtained from culture after CMV antigen stimulation. These receptor sequences come from a human donor in good health (CMV status not recorded). Some clones in this sample may be carry-over from other donors' samples.

The gene calls are TRBV12-3 or TRBV12-4 and TRBJ2-3; no clear D. The CDR3 has 11 amino acids. V shed 3 bases and J shed 8 bases, with 6 bases lying between them. The chain's CDR3 is CASSFGVTQYF. CDR3 DNA sequence: TGTGCCAGCAGTTTTGGGGTTACGCAGTATTTT.

J is TRBJ2-5 and V is TRBV29-1; the match to TRBD1 covers 8 bases. CDR3 length: 13 amino acids. Germline V lookup: CDR1 SQVTM, CDR2 ANQGSEA. The V gene end was trimmed by 7 bases and the J gene end by 7 bases; junction bases not matched to a gene: 11. The CDR3: CSGRGPPVGTQYF. The CDR3 DNA reads as TGCAGCGGCAGGGGGCCGCCCGTGGGGACCCAGTACTTC.

This sequence joins TRBV5-6 and TRBJ1-4; a weak D match, TRBD1 (6 bases). Per germline, CDR1 SGHDT and CDR2 YYEEEE. Deletions cut 4 bases from V and 8 bases from J, with 15 bases between. The length of the CDR3 is 14 residues. The CDR3 nucleotides are TGTGCCAGCAGCCCGTGGGGGCTTAGGGAAAAACTGTTTTTT. It encodes CASSPWGLREKLFF.

This clonotype has just a few counts. The DNA for the CDR3 is TGTGCCAGCAGCTTTTCTGGGCCCACCGGGGAGCTGTTTTTT. The encoded protein is CASSFSGPTGELFF. The chain has TRBV5-6 and TRBJ2-2; D gene uncertain. The V end was cut by 2 bases, the J end by 4 bases, with 9 bases between. The germline CDR1 and CDR2 sequences are SGHDT and YYEEEE. The CDR3 is 14 amino acids.

This sequence joins TRBV19 and TRBJ2-6; 10 nucleotides line up with TRBD1. V was pared by 4 bases and J by 2 bases, with 2 bases of the junction left unmatched. CDR1 is LNHDA and CDR2 is SQIVND in the germline V gene (reference sequence). The CDR3 covers 16 residues. The CDR3 region has the DNA TGTGCCAGTAGTACGACAGGGGGCGCTGGGGCCAACGTCCTGACTTTC. The encoded protein is CASSTTGGAGANVLTF.

This sequence joins TRBV10-3 and TRBJ2-3; TRBD1 is a possible D gene (5 bases). Germline V gene sequence: CDR1 ENHRY, CDR2 SYGVKD. The length of the CDR3 is 13 residues. The V end lost 7 bases, the J end lost 1 base, and 9 bases lay between the germline ends. For the CDR3, the DNA is TGTGCCATCACCAGGGTCCGCACAGATACGCAGTATTTT. Protein: CAITRVRTDTQYF.

This clonotype appeared a single time. In DNA form, the CDR3 reads TGTGCCAGCAGTTACCGTCCCGGGACAAGAACCGGGGAGCTGTTTTTT. Residues: CASSYRPGTRTGELFF. The V call is TRBV6-1, the J call TRBJ2-2, with a possible D match to TRBD1 (6 bases). Trimming stripped 5 bases from V and 5 bases from J, with 18 bases between. The germline V gene encodes CDR1 MNHNS and CDR2 SASEGT. The CDR3 is 16 amino acids.

V usage is TRBV20-1 and J usage is TRBJ2-4; D is tentatively TRBD1 or TRBD2 (5 bases each). The CDR3 has 12 residues. V lost 6 bases to trimming and J lost 9 bases, with 15 bases between them. Germline loops: CDR1 DFQATT, CDR2 SNEGSKA (reference sequence). The CDR3 bases are TGCAGTGCCCGGGACCTGGGGCGCATTCAGTACTTC. Its translation is CSARDLGRIQYF.

The V call is TRBV6-8, the J call TRBJ2-4; maybe TRBD1 (6 bases). Germline lookup yields CDR1 MNHGY and CDR2 SAAAGT. The CDR3 spans 15 residues. V lost 6 bases and J lost 4, with 16 bases in between. CDR3 amino acids: CASSLVRDTKNIQYF. The DNA for the CDR3 is TGTGCCAGCAGCCTCGTCCGGGACACAAAAAACATTCAGTACTTC.

This chain uses TRBV4-1 with TRBJ1-1; D not resolved. This CDR3 has 16 residues. The V end was cut by 1 base, the J end by 3 bases, with 15 bases between. Looked up from germline, CDR1 is MGHRA and CDR2 is YSYEKL. The CDR3 DNA follows: TGCGCCAGCAGCCAAGGTAGAACAGCTTACTACACTGAAGCTTTCTTT. It yields the protein CASSQGRTAYYTEAFF.

CDR3 nucleotide sequence: TGTGCCAGCAGTCGAGCCGCCGGGGAGCTGTTTTTT. Protein product: CASSRAAGELFF. The chain combines TRBV12-3 or TRBV12-4 with TRBJ2-2; D unclear. The CDR3 spans 12 residues. With 5 bases removed from V and 6 bases from J, the gap between germline ends came to 7 bases.

The chain employs TRBV7-3 and TRBJ2-3, with 10 nucleotides matching TRBD2. Germline V gene data show CDR1 as SGHTA and CDR2 as FQGTGA. CDR3 size: 16 residues. Trimming removed 2 bases from V and 1 base from J; junction bases left unmatched: 3. In DNA form, the CDR3 reads TGTGCCAGCAGCTTAGCAGCGGGAGGGGGCACAGATACGCAGTATTTT. Its protein is CASSLAAGGGTDTQYF.

This clonotype was picked up many times. CDR3 sequence (DNA): TGTGCCAGCAGCATAGGGACTAGCGGGAGCTACAATGAGCAGTTCTTC. This translates into CASSIGTSGSYNEQFF. The chain links TRBV7-2 to TRBJ2-1; 14 nucleotides align to TRBD2. CDR3 length: 16 amino acids. Germline V lookup: CDR1 SGHTA, CDR2 FQGNSA. Trimming at V came to 5 bases and at J to 3 bases, leaving 3 bases not matched to a gene.

This clonotype was observed a few times. The V and J genes are TRBV2 and TRBJ2-2; 10 positions match TRBD2. The V gene end was trimmed by 4 bases and the J gene end by 5 bases; junction bases not matched to a gene: 1. The CDR3 runs 14 residues. The germline V gene encodes CDR1 SNHLY and CDR2 FYNNEI. CDR3 region: CASSGLAGTGELFF. The CDR3 region has the DNA TGTGCCAGCAGTGGACTAGCGGGTACCGGGGAGCTGTTTTTT.

This clonotype was recorded many times. At one of its ends the junction is not consistent with the germline gene, which may arise from a read error. The rearrangement joins TRBV7-7 to TRBJ2-4; 8 nucleotides align to TRBD1. CDR1 and CDR2 from the germline V gene are SSHAT and FNYEAQ (reference sequence). The CDR3 spans 17 residues. The CDR3 is CASSLADRAATKNIQYF. As DNA, the CDR3 is TGTGCTAGCAGCTTAGCGGACAGGGCGGCGACCAAAAACATTCAGTACTTC.

There are a few counts of this clonotype. V gene TRBV12-5 combines with J gene TRBJ2-1; the match to TRBD2 covers 11 bases. The CDR3 covers 17 residues. Trimming removed 1 base from V and 9 bases from J; junction bases left unmatched: 11. Germline V CDR1 and CDR2: LGHNT, FRNRAP. The DNA of the CDR3 is TGTGCTAGTGGTTTGGGAATTGTAGCGGGGGGGGCCGGTGAGCAGTTCTTC. It translates to CASGLGIVAGGAGEQFF.

In its sample, this clonotype was seen a few times. It is unclear where the CDR3 begins or ends on the DNA, so no DNA is shown, and the CDR3 is as TCRdb lists it. The chain is built from TRBV27 and TRBJ2-3. The CDR3 extends over 13 residues, inclusive of both ends. From germline, CDR1 is MNHEY and CDR2 SMNVEV (reference sequence). The CDR3 loop is CASSSSVPDTQYF.

This rearrangement joins TRBV29-1 to TRBJ2-5; 11 positions agree with TRBD2. Per the germline V gene, CDR1 is SQVTM and CDR2 is ANQGSEA. V gave up 4 bases and J gave up 5 bases; unmatched junction bases: 9. The CDR3 runs 15 residues. As DNA, the CDR3 is TGCAGCGTTGGTTTTTTAGCGGGAGGGCCGGAGACCCAGTACTTC. Protein product: CSVGFLAGGPETQYF.

This rearrangement joins TRBV7-2 to TRBJ1-5; 9 bases line up with TRBD1. Germline values: CDR1 SGHTA, CDR2 FQGNSA. The junction had 8 bases not matched to a gene; V was cut back by 5 bases and J by 6 bases. This CDR3 region has 15 residues. The CDR3 reads CASSPGTGSLQPQHF. Here the CDR3 DNA reads TGTGCCAGCAGCCCCGGGACAGGGTCTCTTCAGCCCCAGCATTTT.

This chain connects TRBV11-3 to TRBJ2-3, with D possibly matching TRBD1 (5 bases). This CDR3 region has 14 residues. Trimming shortened V by 1 base and J by 2 bases, and 7 bases separated the two germline ends. Germline CDR1 reads SGHNT; CDR2 reads YENEEA. CDR3 residues: CASSLGRDTDTQYF. The CDR3 DNA is TGTGCCAGCAGCTTAGGCAGGGACACAGATACGCAGTATTTT.